The 14 T cell receptor beta chains below were found in one sample sequenced in a study of CD8 T cells in Susac syndrome. The RNA, about 0.5 to 1 ug, was put through reverse transcription using random hexamers. TCRdb independently ran MiXCR on the immunoSEQ multiplex PCR reads; one entry per CDR3 protein. The sample has roughly 150,000 distinct CDR3 sequences; around 90% are singletons. Sequencing was performed on CD4+ T cells from PBMCs. Receptor source: a human donor in good health.

The chain joins TRBV11-1 to TRBJ1-1; possible D gene TRBD1, 5 bases. CDR3 length: 13 residues. V lost 1 base to trimming and J lost 11 bases, with 14 bases between them. From germline, CDR1 is SGHAT and CDR2 FQDESV (reference sequence). CDR3 in DNA: TGTGCCAGCAGCTTAGAAAGAGGCAGGGCGGCTTTCTTT. Protein sequence: CASSLERGRAAFF.

The chain is built from TRBV9 and TRBJ2-3; D gene unclear. CDR3 length: 12 residues. Germline V gene lookup returns CDR1 SGDLS and CDR2 YYNGEE. Trimming cost V 6 bases and J 14 bases, with 19 bases left between them. The CDR3 region has the DNA TGTGCCAGCAACCGCCTTATGGACGGGCCGTATTTT. Translation gives CASNRLMDGPYF.

The chain employs TRBV19 and TRBJ2-3, with D hard to call. The germline CDR1 and CDR2 sequences are LNHDA and SQIVND (reference sequence). The germline V and J ends were trimmed by 3 bases and 6 bases, with 7 bases remaining between them. The CDR3 covers 12 residues. Here the CDR3 reads CASSMNMDTQYF. The CDR3 bases are TGTGCCAGTAGTATGAATATGGATACGCAGTATTTT.

Only one count was recorded for this clonotype. The chain combines TRBV5-1 with TRBJ2-1, with a tentative D call TRBD1 (5 bases). Trimming removed 6 bases at V and 1 base at J, with 14 bases between. The CDR3 totals 15 residues. The germline gives CDR1 SGHRS, CDR2 YFSETQ. The CDR3 sequence is CASTLGASSYNEQFF. For the CDR3, the DNA is TGCGCCAGCACCCTAGGGGCTTCATCCTACAATGAGCAGTTCTTC.

The gene calls are TRBV6-1 and TRBJ1-5; D gene ambiguous. This CDR3 comprises 13 residues. V lost 7 bases and J 4 bases, leaving 11 bases between the germline ends. CDR1 and CDR2 from the germline V gene are MNHNS and SASEGT. The CDR3 DNA is TGTGCCAGCAATACCGGGAAAAATCAGCCCCAGCATTTT. This translates into CASNTGKNQPQHF.

The rearrangement links TRBV9 to TRBJ2-1, with D maybe TRBD1 (6 bases). CDR3 length equals 16 residues. The ends were cut back, 3 bases at V and 4 bases at J, with 17 bases in the middle. CDR1 and CDR2 (germline): SGDLS, YYNGEE. CDR3 residues: CASSAASGGGYNEQFF. The DNA for the CDR3 is TGTGCCAGCAGCGCCGCTAGTGGGGGCGGTTACAATGAGCAGTTCTTC.

This chain's CDR3 is CATRGDNEQFF. The CDR3 coding sequence is TGTGCCACCAGGGGAGACAATGAGCAGTTCTTC. The V gene is TRBV24-1, the J gene TRBJ2-1, with TRBD2 as a possible D gene (5 bases). The CDR3 extends over 11 amino acids. V shed 7 bases and J shed 5 bases, with 5 bases lying between them. Looked up from germline, CDR1 is KGHDR and CDR2 is SFDVKD.

The table lists this clonotype with a count of one. The chain uses TRBV6-1 and TRBJ2-4; no reliable D call. Germline CDR1 MNHNS, CDR2 SASEGT. CDR3 length: 14 amino acids. The V gene lost 3 bases and the J gene lost 3 bases, with 9 bases spanning the gap. CDR3 region: CASSEIRDKNIQYF. In nucleotides, the CDR3 is TGTGCCAGCAGTGAGATCCGTGACAAAAACATTCAGTACTTC.

The chain carries TRBV5-6 and TRBJ1-5; no clear D. There are 14 residues in the CDR3. V lost 2 bases and J 6 bases, leaving 12 bases between the germline ends. CDR1 is SGHDT and CDR2 is YYEEEE in the germline V gene. The CDR3 bases are TGTGCCAGCAGCTTCTGGGGAGATGGTCAGCCCCAGCATTTT. It encodes CASSFWGDGQPQHF.

This clonotype has a single count. The V and J genes are TRBV9 and TRBJ2-5; D gene ambiguous. The CDR3 contains 13 residues. With 0 bases removed from V and 2 bases from J, the gap between germline ends came to 5 bases. Germline V CDR1 and CDR2: SGDLS, YYNGEE. The CDR3 sequence: CASSVGPQETQYF. CDR3 bases: TGTGCCAGCAGCGTAGGGCCGCAAGAGACCCAGTACTTC.

The chain uses TRBV5-1 and TRBJ1-2; 7 nucleotides match TRBD1. After removal of 1 base from V and 5 bases from J, the junction contained 8 bases not matched to a gene. CDR3 length: 15 residues. The germline V gene has CDR1 SGHRS and CDR2 YFSETQ. The CDR3 DNA follows: TGCGCCAGCAGCTTGACAGGGGAGATCGAGTATGGCTACACCTTC. Translating it yields CASSLTGEIEYGYTF.

The chain links TRBV24-1 to TRBJ2-1; D not certain. Deletions cut 7 bases from V and 9 bases from J, with 21 bases between. Germline V gene data show CDR1 as KGHDR and CDR2 as SFDVKD. The CDR3 runs 15 residues. The CDR3 DNA reads as TGTGCCACCAGCGATCTTGCTGGGCAAGTGAGTGAGCAGTTCTTC. Its protein is CATSDLAGQVSEQFF.

The rearrangement uses TRBV3-1 and TRBJ1-2; the D is unclear. There are 14 residues in the CDR3. CDR1 and CDR2 from the germline V gene are LGHDT and YNNKEL (reference sequence). The V end lost 2 bases, the J end lost 3 bases, and 10 bases lay between the germline ends. Written as DNA, the CDR3 is TGTGCCAGCAGCCAATGGACGGAGGACTATGGCTACACCTTC. This gives the protein CASSQWTEDYGYTF.

The chain links TRBV12-2 to TRBJ2-1; whether TRBD2, the table's D call, matches the DNA was not checked. TRBV12-2 is marked as a pseudogene. The CDR3 has 17 amino acids. CDR3 loop: CASRHSGGRGSYNEQFF. As DNA, the CDR3 is TGTGCAAGTCGCCATAGCGGAGGGCGGGGTTCCTACAATGAGCAGTTCTTC.